This T cell receptor beta chain came from a study of OX40 agonist ivuxolimab in advanced cancers. Study-wide context: Eligibility admitted prior anti-PD-1, anti-PD-L1 or anti-CTLA-4 therapy; around 41% had some.

The CDR3 is 17 amino acids. Trimming at V came to 4 bases and at J to 7 bases, leaving 12 bases not matched to a gene. Germline V gene lookup returns CDR1 SGHVS and CDR2 FQNEAQ. The table came from immunoSEQ multiplex PCR; TCRdb's copy has only in-frame clones and leaves some out. The table records 60,000 to 90,000 clones, over 85% of them present only once. Study-level findings and limits: Expanded clones tended on average to be more numerous among CD8+ T cells than CD4+.

About this clone itself: The antigen is undetermined.

The TCR was taken from an adult with an advanced solid tumor such as melanoma, head and neck, liver or kidney cancer. Sample: CD4+ or CD8+ T cells sorted from blood, taken in a trial of the OX40 agonist ivuxolimab. The chain recombines TRBV7-8 with TRBJ2-2; 10 bases align to TRBD2. The CDR3 region is CASSSKSGGVRIGELFF. CDR3 DNA sequence: TGTGCCAGCAGCTCAAAGAGCGGGGGGGTTAGGATCGGGGAGCTGTTTTTT.